This TCR beta chain was recovered during a study of blood T cells in healthy people across ages. Overall study findings and caveats: Unknown CMV status may confound age-related changes in expanded clones.

Germline loops: CDR1 MNHNS, CDR2 SASEGT. This CDR3 is built from 15 residues. V lost 7 bases, J lost 1 base, and 16 bases lay in between. Combining a sample-barcoded 5' primer with a J-beta primer mix, a second PCR ran for roughly 7 to 12 cycles. From the 5' RACE reads, TCRdb called clonotypes with MiXCR, one entry per CDR3 protein. The table has about 800,000 distinct CDR3 sequences, just under 25% seen once; the top ten hold roughly 3.8%. Worth noting for this clonotype: Its target is not known.

Separately, the same data were catalogued under a study of T cells of mothers and their children.

This receptor was taken from a boy under 18 in good health. The specimen sequenced was blood. The rearrangement links TRBV6-1 to TRBJ1-1; the D gene is possibly TRBD1 (6 bases). The CDR3 DNA reads TGTGCCAGCACGGTACAGGGAGAAAAGAACACTGAAGCTTTCTTT. Translating it yields CASTVQGEKNTEAFF.